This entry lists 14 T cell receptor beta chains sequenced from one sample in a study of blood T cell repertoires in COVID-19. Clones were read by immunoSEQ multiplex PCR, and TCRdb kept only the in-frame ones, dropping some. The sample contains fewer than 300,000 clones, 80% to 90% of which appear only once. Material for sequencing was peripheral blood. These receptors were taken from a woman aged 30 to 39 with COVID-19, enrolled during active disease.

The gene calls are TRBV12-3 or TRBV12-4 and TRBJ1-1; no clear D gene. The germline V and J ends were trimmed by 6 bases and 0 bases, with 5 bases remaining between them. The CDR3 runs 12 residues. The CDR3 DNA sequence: TGTGCCAGCAGCCAAATGAACACTGAAGCTTTCTTT. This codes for CASSQMNTEAFF.

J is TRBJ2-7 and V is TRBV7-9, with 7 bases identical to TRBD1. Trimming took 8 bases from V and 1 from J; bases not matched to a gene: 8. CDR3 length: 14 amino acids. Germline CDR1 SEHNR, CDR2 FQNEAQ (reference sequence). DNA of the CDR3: TGTGCCAGCGTGGACAGGAGAGTATCCTACGAGCAGTACTTC. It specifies CASVDRRVSYEQYF.

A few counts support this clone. CDR3 sequence (DNA): TGCAGTGCTAGTGAGTCAGGGGACGCTGAAGCTTTCTTT. Translating it yields CSASESGDAEAFF. J is TRBJ1-1 and V is TRBV20-1; D possibly corresponds to TRBD1 (6 bases). The CDR3 is made up of 13 amino acids. V dropped 3 bases and J dropped 6 bases, with 14 bases sitting between them. Looked up from germline, CDR1 is DFQATT and CDR2 is SNEGSKA (reference sequence).

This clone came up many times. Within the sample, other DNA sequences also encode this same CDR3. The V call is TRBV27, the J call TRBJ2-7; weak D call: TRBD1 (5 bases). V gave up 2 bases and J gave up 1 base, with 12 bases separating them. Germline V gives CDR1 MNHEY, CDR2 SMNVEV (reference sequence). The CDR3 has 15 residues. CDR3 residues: CASSLRPGRSYEQYF. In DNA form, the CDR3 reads TGTGCCAGCAGTTTAAGGCCAGGGCGATCCTACGAGCAGTACTTC.

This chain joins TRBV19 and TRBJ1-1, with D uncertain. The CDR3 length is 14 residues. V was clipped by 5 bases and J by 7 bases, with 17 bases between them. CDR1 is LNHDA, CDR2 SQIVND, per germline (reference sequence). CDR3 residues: CASSPFVLGVEAFF. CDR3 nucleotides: TGTGCCAGTAGTCCTTTCGTCCTCGGGGTTGAAGCTTTCTTT.

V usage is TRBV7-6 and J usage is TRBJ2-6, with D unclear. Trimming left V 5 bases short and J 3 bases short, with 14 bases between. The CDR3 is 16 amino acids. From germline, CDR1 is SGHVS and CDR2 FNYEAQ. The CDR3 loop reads CASSPRRNLGANVLTF. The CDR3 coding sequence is TGTGCCAGCAGCCCTCGGAGAAATCTTGGGGCCAACGTCCTGACTTTC.

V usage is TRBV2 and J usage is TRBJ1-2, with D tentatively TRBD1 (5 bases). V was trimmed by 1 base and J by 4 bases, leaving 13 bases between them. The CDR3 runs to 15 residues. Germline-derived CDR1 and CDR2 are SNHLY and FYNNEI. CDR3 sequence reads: CASSEGDGSLYGYTF. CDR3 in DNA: TGTGCCAGCAGTGAAGGGGACGGGAGTCTCTATGGCTACACCTTC.

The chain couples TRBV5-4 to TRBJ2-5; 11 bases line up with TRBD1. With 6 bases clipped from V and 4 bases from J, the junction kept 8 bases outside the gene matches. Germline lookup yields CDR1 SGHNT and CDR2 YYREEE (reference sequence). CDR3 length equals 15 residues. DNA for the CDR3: TGTGCCAGCAAGTCTCCGGGGACAGGGGGAGAGACCCAGTACTTC. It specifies CASKSPGTGGETQYF.

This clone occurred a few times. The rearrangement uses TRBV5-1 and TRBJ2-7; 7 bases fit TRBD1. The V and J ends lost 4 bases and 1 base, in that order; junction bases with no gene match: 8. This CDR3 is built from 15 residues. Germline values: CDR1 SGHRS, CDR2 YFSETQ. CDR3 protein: CASSVTGTASYEQYF. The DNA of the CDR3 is TGCGCCAGCAGCGTAACCGGGACAGCGTCCTACGAGCAGTACTTC.

The CDR3 bases are TGTGCCAGCAGCACCATAGGGGCCTACGAGCAGTACTTC. As protein: CASSTIGAYEQYF. The gene calls are TRBV5-4 and TRBJ2-7, with D perhaps matching TRBD1 (5 bases). Trimming stripped 4 bases from V and 2 bases from J, with 10 bases between. Germline V gene data show CDR1 as SGHNT and CDR2 as YYREEE (reference sequence). The CDR3 sequence is 13 residues long. Based on the CDR3 plus reference TRBV5-4 and TRBJ2-7, the full variable domain is ETGVTQSPTHLIKTRGQQVTLRCSSQSGHNTVSWYQQALGQGPQFIFQYYREEENGRGNFPPRFSGLQFPNYSSELNVNALELDDSALYLCASSTIGAYEQYFGPGTRLTVT.

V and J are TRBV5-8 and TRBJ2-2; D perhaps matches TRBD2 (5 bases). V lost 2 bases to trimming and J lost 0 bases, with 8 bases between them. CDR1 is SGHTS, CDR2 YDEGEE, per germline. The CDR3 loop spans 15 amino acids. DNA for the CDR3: TGTGCCAGCAGCTTTGTCGGGGCGAACACCGGGGAGCTGTTTTTT. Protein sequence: CASSFVGANTGELFF.

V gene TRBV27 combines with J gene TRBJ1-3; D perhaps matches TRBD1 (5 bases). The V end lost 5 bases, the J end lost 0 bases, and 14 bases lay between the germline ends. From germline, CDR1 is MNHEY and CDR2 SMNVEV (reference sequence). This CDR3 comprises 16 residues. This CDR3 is CASSPQVPSSGNTIYF. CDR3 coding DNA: TGTGCCAGCAGTCCACAGGTACCGAGCTCTGGAAACACCATATATTTT.

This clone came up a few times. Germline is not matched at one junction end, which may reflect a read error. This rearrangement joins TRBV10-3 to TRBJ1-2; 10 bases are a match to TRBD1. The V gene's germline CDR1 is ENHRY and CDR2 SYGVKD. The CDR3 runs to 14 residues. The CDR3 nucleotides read TGTGCCACCAGTCGGGGGACAGGGGACTATGGCTACACCTTC. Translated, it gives CATSRGTGDYGYTF.

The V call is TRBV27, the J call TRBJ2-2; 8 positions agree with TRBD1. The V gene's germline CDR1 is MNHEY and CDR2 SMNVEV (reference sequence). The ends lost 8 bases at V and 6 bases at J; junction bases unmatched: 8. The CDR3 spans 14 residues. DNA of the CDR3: TGTGCCAGCGCCTGGACAGGGTGGTCCGGGGAGCTGTTTTTT. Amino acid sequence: CASAWTGWSGELFF.